These 18 T cell receptor beta chains were sequenced from one sample in a study of cytomegalovirus exposure and HLA in healthy donors. PCR involved 60 Vbeta and 13 Jbeta primers. The data were produced by immunoSEQ multiplex PCR, yet TCRdb's version contains in-frame clones alone and is incomplete. This sample carries about 160,000 clones, 82% of them seen once, and the ten largest clones take about 1.6%. Sequencing was done on a sample of PBMCs. These receptors came from a girl between 10 and 17 years old in good health and CMV-seropositive.

This clone was seen more than once but under ten times. The V and J genes are TRBV15 and TRBJ1-1; 7 bases line up with TRBD1. J lost 7 bases, V lost 2 bases, and 13 bases had no gene match. This CDR3 comprises 16 residues. Germline V gene lookup returns CDR1 LNHNV and CDR2 YYDKDF (reference sequence). The CDR3, as DNA: TGTGCCACCAGCAGACACAGGGGCGGAGGGGCGGATGAAGCTTTCTTT. It translates to CATSRHRGGGADEAFF.

The genes are TRBV7-8 and TRBJ1-4; 12 bases are shared with TRBD1. The CDR3 consists of 17 residues. J was trimmed by 4 bases and V by 5 bases; bases with no gene match: 8. CDR1 is SGHVS, CDR2 FQNEAQ, per germline. This chain's CDR3 is CASSGGQGARSNEKLFF. CDR3 in DNA: TGTGCCAGCAGCGGGGGACAGGGGGCGAGAAGTAATGAAAAACTGTTTTTT.

The CDR3 DNA reads TGTGCCAGCAGCCAAAGGGGCTACAATGAGCAGTTCTTC. Encoded protein: CASSQRGYNEQFF. The chain joins TRBV6-5 to TRBJ2-1; the D gene is possibly TRBD1 (5 bases). CDR1 MNHEY and CDR2 SVGAGI come from the germline V gene. The CDR3 is 13 amino acids. V gave up 6 bases and J gave up 3 bases, with 9 bases separating them.

V gene TRBV9 combines with J gene TRBJ1-2; D is possibly TRBD1 (5 bases). The CDR3 is 17 residues long. Trimming took off 0 bases at V and 0 bases at J, with 15 bases between the two ends. Germline V gives CDR1 SGDLS, CDR2 YYNGEE. The CDR3 protein is CASSVGATDLANYGYTF. The CDR3 DNA sequence: TGTGCCAGCAGCGTAGGAGCGACAGATTTAGCTAACTATGGCTACACCTTC.

V usage is TRBV7-2 and J usage is TRBJ2-1, with no clear D. CDR3 length: 17 residues. Per germline, CDR1 SGHTA and CDR2 FQGNSA. Trimming took 0 bases from V and 2 from J, leaving 14 bases between them. Here the CDR3 DNA reads TGTGCCAGCAGCTTAGCAGTCCAACGGGTAGCCTACAATGAGCAGTTCTTC. This gives the protein CASSLAVQRVAYNEQFF.

The chain carries TRBV7-3 and TRBJ1-1; TRBD1 aligns across 11 bases. Trimming removed 5 bases from V and 3 bases from J; junction bases left unmatched: 2. CDR3 length equals 14 residues. Germline lookup yields CDR1 SGHTA and CDR2 FQGTGA. The CDR3 is CASSQGQGDTEAFF. CDR3 nucleotides: TGTGCCAGCAGCCAGGGACAGGGGGACACTGAAGCTTTCTTT.

The V and J genes are TRBV28 and TRBJ2-1; TRBD2 agrees at 7 bases. The ends lost 3 bases at V and 0 bases at J; junction bases unmatched: 20. Germline values: CDR1 MDHEN, CDR2 SYDVKM. The CDR3 has 21 amino acids. In DNA form, the CDR3 reads TGTGCCAGCAGTTTGGGTCCTCTTGGGGGGGAAGTATTGAGCTCCTACAATGAGCAGTTCTTC. This codes for CASSLGPLGGEVLSSYNEQFF.

CDR3 coding DNA: TGTGCCAGCAGTTCCCCTAGCGACTTAGGTAGCACAGATACGCAGTATTTT. Translating it yields CASSSPSDLGSTDTQYF. This chain joins TRBV28 and TRBJ2-3; D perhaps matches TRBD2 (6 bases). V was clipped by 4 bases and J by 0 bases, with 17 bases between them. This CDR3 is built from 17 residues. CDR1 and CDR2 (germline): MDHEN, SYDVKM.

This chain joins TRBV10-2 and TRBJ2-1, with 7 bases lining up with TRBD1. From germline, CDR1 is WSHSY and CDR2 SAAADI. This CDR3 comprises 15 residues. V shed 0 bases and J 4 bases; nucleotides not matched to a gene: 3. CDR3 protein: CASSESGGGYNEQFF. The CDR3 DNA reads TGCGCCAGCAGTGAGTCAGGGGGCGGTTACAATGAGCAGTTCTTC.

The CDR3 reads CASSASRGVRYNEQFF. The CDR3 DNA reads TGTGCCAGCAGTGCCTCCCGCGGGGTAAGGTACAATGAGCAGTTCTTC. This chain joins TRBV28 and TRBJ2-1; maybe TRBD2 (6 bases). Trimming took 5 bases from V and 4 from J, leaving 18 bases between them. This CDR3 is 16 amino acids long. Germline-derived CDR1 and CDR2 are MDHEN and SYDVKM.

The chain employs TRBV9 and TRBJ2-1; D might be TRBD2 (6 bases). In germline, CDR1 is SGDLS, CDR2 YYNGEE. The ends were cut back, 3 bases at V and 2 bases at J, with 12 bases in the middle. This CDR3 comprises 15 residues. For the CDR3, the DNA is TGTGCCAGCAGCGGAGAGGGGACTGCCTACAATGAGCAGTTCTTC. As protein: CASSGEGTAYNEQFF.

The J gene is TRBJ1-5, the V gene TRBV19; D is unclear. CDR3 length: 13 residues. The germline V gene encodes CDR1 LNHDA and CDR2 SQIVND (reference sequence). V was clipped by 4 bases and J by 4 bases, with 8 bases between them. The CDR3 is CASSKRLNQPQHF. CDR3 nucleotides: TGTGCCAGTAGTAAGCGCCTGAATCAGCCCCAGCATTTT.

The chain has TRBV28 and TRBJ2-3; TRBD2 agrees at 7 bases. The ends lost 1 base at V and 6 bases at J; junction bases unmatched: 10. Germline V gene sequence: CDR1 MDHEN, CDR2 SYDVKM. The length of the CDR3 is 16 residues. The CDR3 sequence: CASSLSGGGGSDTQYF. CDR3 nucleotide sequence: TGTGCCAGCAGTTTATCTGGCGGGGGAGGGTCCGATACGCAGTATTTT. Based on the CDR3 plus reference TRBV28 and TRBJ2-3, the full variable domain is DVKVTQSSRYLVKRTGEKVFLECVQDMDHENMFWYRQDPGLGLRLIYFSYDVKMKEKGDIPEGYSVSREKKERFSLILESASTNQTSMYLCASSLSGGGGSDTQYFGPGTRLTVL.

The gene calls are TRBV19 and TRBJ1-4; 8 bases fit TRBD1. V gave up 6 bases and J gave up 5 bases; unmatched junction bases: 8. The CDR3 covers 15 residues. Germline CDR1 is LNHDA and CDR2 is SQIVND (reference sequence). The CDR3 is CASRPQGAPNEKLFF. The CDR3 DNA reads TGTGCCAGTAGGCCCCAGGGGGCCCCAAATGAAAAACTGTTTTTT.

This chain's CDR3 is CASSLDRDSYEQYF. Here the CDR3 DNA reads TGTGCCAGCTCACTAGACAGGGACTCCTACGAGCAGTACTTC. This sequence joins TRBV18 and TRBJ2-7; 7 nucleotides line up with TRBD1. The V segment lost 4 bases and the J segment 0 bases; nucleotides outside the gene matches: 3. Germline lookup yields CDR1 KGHSH and CDR2 LQKENI. The CDR3 loop spans 14 amino acids.

This clone was seen only once. This chain uses TRBV14 with TRBJ2-7, with D possibly TRBD2 on 6 matching bases. Looked up from germline, CDR1 is SGHDN and CDR2 is FVKESK. The CDR3 is made up of 15 amino acids. Trimming took off 1 base at V and 2 bases at J, with 12 bases between the two ends. The CDR3 nucleotides read TGTGCCAGCAGCCAAGGACTAGGCAGTGCCTACGAGCAGTACTTC. Translation: CASSQGLGSAYEQYF.

The chain carries TRBV18 and TRBJ1-2, with TRBD1 matching 10 bases. Per germline, CDR1 KGHSH and CDR2 LQKENI. Germline trimming cut 2 bases from V and 3 bases from J; bases unmatched to any gene: 6. The CDR3 extends over 16 amino acids. The CDR3 spells CASSPVGQGVDYGYTF. In nucleotides, the CDR3 is TGTGCCAGCTCACCAGTAGGACAGGGGGTTGACTATGGCTACACCTTC.

The J gene is TRBJ1-1, the V gene TRBV6-6; D is possibly TRBD1 (5 bases). Germline V gives CDR1 MNHNY, CDR2 SVGAGI (reference sequence). The V and J ends lost 2 bases and 0 bases respectively, with 10 bases between them. CDR3 length: 15 residues. CDR3 in DNA: TGTGCCAGCAGTTACCCTCGGGGGATGAACACTGAAGCTTTCTTT. This codes for CASSYPRGMNTEAFF.